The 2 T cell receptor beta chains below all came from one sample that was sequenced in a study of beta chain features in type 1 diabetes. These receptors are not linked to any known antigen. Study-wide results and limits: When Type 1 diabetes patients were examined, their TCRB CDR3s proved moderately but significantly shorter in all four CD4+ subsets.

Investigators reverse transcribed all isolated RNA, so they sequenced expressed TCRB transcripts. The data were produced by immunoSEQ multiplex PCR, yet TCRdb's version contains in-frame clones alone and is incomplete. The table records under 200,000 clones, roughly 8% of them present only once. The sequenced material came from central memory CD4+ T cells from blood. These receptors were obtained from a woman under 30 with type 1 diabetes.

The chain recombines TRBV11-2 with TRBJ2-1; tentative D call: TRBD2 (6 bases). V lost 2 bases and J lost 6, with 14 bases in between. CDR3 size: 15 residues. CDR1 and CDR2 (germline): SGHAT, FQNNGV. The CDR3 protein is CASSLSTSIGNEQFF. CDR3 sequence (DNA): TGTGCCAGCAGCTTATCGACTAGTATAGGCAATGAGCAGTTCTTC. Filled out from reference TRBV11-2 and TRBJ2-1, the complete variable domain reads EAGVAQSPRYKIIEKRQSVAFWCNPISGHATLYWYQQILGQGPKLLIQFQNNGVVDDSQLPKDRFSAERLKGVDSTLKIQPAKLEDSAVYLCASSLSTSIGNEQFFGPGTRLTVL.

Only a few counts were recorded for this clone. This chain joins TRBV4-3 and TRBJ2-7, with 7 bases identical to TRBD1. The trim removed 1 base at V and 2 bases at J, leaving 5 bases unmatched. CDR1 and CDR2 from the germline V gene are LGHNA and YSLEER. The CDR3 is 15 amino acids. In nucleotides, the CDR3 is TGCGCCAGCAGCCAAGGGACAGGTCAGCCCTACGAGCAGTACTTC. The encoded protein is CASSQGTGQPYEQYF.